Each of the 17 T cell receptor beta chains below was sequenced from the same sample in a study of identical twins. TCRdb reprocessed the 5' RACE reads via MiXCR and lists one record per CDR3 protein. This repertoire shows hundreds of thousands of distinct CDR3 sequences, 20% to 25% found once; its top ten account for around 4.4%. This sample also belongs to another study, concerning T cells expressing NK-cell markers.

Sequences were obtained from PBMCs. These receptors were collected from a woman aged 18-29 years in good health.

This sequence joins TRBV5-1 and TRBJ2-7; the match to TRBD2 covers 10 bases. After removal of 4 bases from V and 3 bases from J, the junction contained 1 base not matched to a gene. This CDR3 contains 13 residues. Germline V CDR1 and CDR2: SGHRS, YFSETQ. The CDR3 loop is CASSTSGVYEQYF. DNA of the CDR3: TGCGCCAGCAGCACTAGCGGGGTCTACGAGCAGTACTTC.

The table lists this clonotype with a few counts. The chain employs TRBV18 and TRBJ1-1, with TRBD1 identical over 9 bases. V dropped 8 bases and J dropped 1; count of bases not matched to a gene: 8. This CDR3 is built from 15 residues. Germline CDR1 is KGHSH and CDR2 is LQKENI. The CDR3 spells CASRGQGQWNTEAFF. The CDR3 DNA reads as TGTGCCAGCAGAGGACAGGGGCAGTGGAACACTGAAGCTTTCTTT. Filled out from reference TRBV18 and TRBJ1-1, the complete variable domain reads NAGVMQNPRHLVRRRGQEARLRCSPMKGHSHVYWYRQLPEEGLKFMVYLQKENIIDESGMPKERFSAEFPKEGPSILRIQQVVRGDSAAYFCASRGQGQWNTEAFFGQGTRLTVV.

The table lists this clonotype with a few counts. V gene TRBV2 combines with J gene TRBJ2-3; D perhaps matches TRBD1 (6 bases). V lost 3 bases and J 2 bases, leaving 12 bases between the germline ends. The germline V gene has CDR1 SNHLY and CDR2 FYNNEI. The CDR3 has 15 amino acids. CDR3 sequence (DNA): TGTGCCAGCAGTGATTGGGGGCGGGTCACAGATACGCAGTATTTT. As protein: CASSDWGRVTDTQYF.

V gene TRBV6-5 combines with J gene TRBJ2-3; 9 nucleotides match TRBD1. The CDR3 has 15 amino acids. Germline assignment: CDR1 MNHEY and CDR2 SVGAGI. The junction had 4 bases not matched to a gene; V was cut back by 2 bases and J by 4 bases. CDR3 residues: CASSYAGQGPDTQYF. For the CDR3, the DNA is TGTGCCAGCAGTTACGCGGGACAGGGCCCAGATACGCAGTATTTT.

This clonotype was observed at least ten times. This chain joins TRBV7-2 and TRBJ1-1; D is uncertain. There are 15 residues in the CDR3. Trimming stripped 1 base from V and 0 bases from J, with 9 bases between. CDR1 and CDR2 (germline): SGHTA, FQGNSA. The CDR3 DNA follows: TGTGCCAGCAGCTTAGGTACGACTCTGAACACTGAAGCTTTCTTT. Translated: CASSLGTTLNTEAFF.

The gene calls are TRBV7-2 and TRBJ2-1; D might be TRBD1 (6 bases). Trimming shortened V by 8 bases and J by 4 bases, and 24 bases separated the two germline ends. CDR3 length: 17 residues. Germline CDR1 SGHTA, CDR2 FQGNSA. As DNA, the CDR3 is TGTGCCAGCGGGCTCTCTCGGACAGCTGGGATATACAATGAGCAGTTCTTC. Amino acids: CASGLSRTAGIYNEQFF.

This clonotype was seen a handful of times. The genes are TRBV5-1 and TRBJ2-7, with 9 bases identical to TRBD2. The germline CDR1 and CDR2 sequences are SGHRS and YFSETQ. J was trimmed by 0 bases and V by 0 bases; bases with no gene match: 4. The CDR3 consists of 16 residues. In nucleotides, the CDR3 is TGCGCCAGCAGCTTGGGGGGTAGCGGGAGCTCCTACGAGCAGTACTTC. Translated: CASSLGGSGSSYEQYF.

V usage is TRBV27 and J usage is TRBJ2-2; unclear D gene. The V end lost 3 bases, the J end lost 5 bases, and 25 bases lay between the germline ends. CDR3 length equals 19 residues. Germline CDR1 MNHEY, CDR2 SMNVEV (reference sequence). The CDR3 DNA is TGTGCCAGCAGTTTTTTCCGGCCATATCGTTTGGGTTCGACCGGGGAGCTGTTTTTT. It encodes CASSFFRPYRLGSTGELFF.

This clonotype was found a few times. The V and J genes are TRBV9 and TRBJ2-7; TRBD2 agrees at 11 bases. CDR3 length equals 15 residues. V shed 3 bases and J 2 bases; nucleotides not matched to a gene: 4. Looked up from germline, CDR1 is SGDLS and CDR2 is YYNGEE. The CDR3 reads CASSAGTSGTYEQYF. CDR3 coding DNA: TGTGCCAGCAGCGCGGGGACTAGCGGAACCTACGAGCAGTACTTC.

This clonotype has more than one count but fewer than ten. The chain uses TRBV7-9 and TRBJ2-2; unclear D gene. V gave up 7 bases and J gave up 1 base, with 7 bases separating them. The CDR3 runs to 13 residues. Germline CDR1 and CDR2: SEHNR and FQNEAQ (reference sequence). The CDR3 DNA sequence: TGTGCCAGCACCCCGGGGAACACCGGGGAGCTGTTTTTT. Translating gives CASTPGNTGELFF.

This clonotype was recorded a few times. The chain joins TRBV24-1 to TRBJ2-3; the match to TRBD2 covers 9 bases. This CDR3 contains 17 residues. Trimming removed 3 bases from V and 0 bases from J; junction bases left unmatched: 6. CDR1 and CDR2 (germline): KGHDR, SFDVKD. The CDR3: CATSDPLAGTSTDTQYF. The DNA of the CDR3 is TGTGCCACCAGTGATCCTCTAGCGGGGACCAGCACAGATACGCAGTATTTT.

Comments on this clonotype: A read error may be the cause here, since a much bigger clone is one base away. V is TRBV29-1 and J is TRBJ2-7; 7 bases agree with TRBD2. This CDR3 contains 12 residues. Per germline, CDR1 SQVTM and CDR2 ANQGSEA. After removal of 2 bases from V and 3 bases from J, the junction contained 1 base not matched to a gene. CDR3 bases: TGCAGCGTTGAACTAGCGGACTACGAGCAGTACTTC. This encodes CSVELADYEQYF.

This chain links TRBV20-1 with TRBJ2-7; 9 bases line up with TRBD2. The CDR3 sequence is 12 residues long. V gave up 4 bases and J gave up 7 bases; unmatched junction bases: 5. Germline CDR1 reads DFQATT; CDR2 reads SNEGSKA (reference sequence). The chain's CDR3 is CSAKGGGEEQYF. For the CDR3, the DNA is TGCAGTGCTAAGGGCGGGGGGGAGGAGCAGTACTTC.

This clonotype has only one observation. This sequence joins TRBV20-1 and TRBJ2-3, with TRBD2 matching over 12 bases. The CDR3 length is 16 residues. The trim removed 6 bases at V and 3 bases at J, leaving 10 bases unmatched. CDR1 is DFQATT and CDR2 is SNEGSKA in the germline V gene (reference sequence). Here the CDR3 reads CSAATSGSDRTDTQYF. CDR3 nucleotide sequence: TGCAGTGCCGCGACTAGCGGGAGTGATCGAACAGATACGCAGTATTTT.

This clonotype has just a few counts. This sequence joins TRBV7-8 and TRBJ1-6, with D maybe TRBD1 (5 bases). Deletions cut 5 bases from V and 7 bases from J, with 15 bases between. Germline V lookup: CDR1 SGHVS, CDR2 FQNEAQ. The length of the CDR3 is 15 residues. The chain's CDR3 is CASSTDGTLNSPLHF. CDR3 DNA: TGTGCCAGCAGCACAGACGGGACCTTAAATTCACCCCTCCACTTT.

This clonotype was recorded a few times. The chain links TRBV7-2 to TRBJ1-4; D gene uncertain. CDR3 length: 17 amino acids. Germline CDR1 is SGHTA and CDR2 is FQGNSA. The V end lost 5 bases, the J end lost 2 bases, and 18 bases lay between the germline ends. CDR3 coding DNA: TGTGCCAGCAGCCGTACTTTCTTTTCCGTGACTAATGAAAAACTGTTTTTT. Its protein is CASSRTFFSVTNEKLFF.

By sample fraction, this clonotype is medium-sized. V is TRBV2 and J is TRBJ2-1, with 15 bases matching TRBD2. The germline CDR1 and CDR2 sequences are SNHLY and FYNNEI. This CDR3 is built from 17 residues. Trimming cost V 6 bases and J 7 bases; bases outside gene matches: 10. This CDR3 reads CASSPPGTSGGPNEQFF. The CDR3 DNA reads TGTGCCAGCAGCCCTCCCGGGACTAGCGGGGGGCCTAATGAGCAGTTCTTC.